A selection of T cell receptor beta chains follows, all from one sample in a study of blood T cells in healthy people across ages. TCRdb used MiXCR to reprocess the 5' RACE reads, holding one entry per CDR3 protein. Of hundreds of thousands of distinct CDR3 sequences listed, 40% to 55% are singletons. Sequencing was done on a sample of blood. These receptors were collected from an older man in good health. The CDR3 runs from the conserved cysteine through the conserved F or W. The D gene is left open where the match is weak. Rows give clone size only sometimes, using once, few, many, or a class for an expanded clone.

v_call: TRBV6-6
cdr3_length: 13
clone_size: .
d_call: TRBD1
j_call: TRBJ1-1
cdr3_aa: CASGQGSNTEAFF
cdr3_nt: TGTGCCAGCGGACAGGGCTCGAACACTGAAGCTTTCTTT

v_call: TRBV12-3/TRBV12-4
cdr3_length: 14
clone_size: .
d_call: .
j_call: TRBJ2-7
cdr3_aa: CASSLKGGVYEQYF
cdr3_nt: TGTGCCAGCAGTTTAAAAGGGGGTGTCTACGAGCAGTACTTC

v_call: TRBV5-8
cdr3_length: 14
clone_size: .
d_call: .
j_call: TRBJ1-2
cdr3_aa: CAASHSAGAYGYTF
cdr3_nt: TGTGCCGCGTCTCATTCGGCGGGGGCCTATGGCTACACCTTC

v_call: TRBV20-1
cdr3_length: 16
clone_size: .
d_call: TRBD1
j_call: TRBJ2-1
cdr3_aa: CSARDIGTGSYNEQFF
cdr3_nt: TGCAGTGCTAGAGATATCGGGACAGGGTCCTACAATGAGCAGTTCTTC

v_call: TRBV7-9
cdr3_length: 15
clone_size: once
d_call: .
j_call: TRBJ1-2
cdr3_aa: CASSFDTAGSGGYTF
cdr3_nt: TGTGCCAGCAGCTTCGATACTGCAGGGTCGGGCGGCTACACCTTC

v_call: TRBV7-9
cdr3_length: 17
clone_size: .
d_call: TRBD2
j_call: TRBJ2-3
cdr3_aa: CASRMGLREGPQGTQYF
cdr3_nt: TGTGCCAGCAGAATGGGCCTCCGGGAGGGCCCCCAGGGTACGCAGTATTTT

v_call: TRBV15
cdr3_length: 12
clone_size: .
d_call: .
j_call: TRBJ1-2
cdr3_aa: CATSRGDGGYTF
cdr3_nt: TGTGCCACCAGCAGAGGGGACGGAGGCTACACCTTC

v_call: TRBV27
cdr3_length: 14
clone_size: .
d_call: .
j_call: TRBJ2-4
cdr3_aa: CASRGELAKNIQYF
cdr3_nt: TGTGCCAGCAGGGGGGAACTGGCCAAAAACATTCAGTACTTC

v_call: TRBV20-1
cdr3_length: 15
clone_size: .
d_call: .
j_call: TRBJ2-1
cdr3_aa: CSATLTTSTHNEQFF
cdr3_nt: TGCAGTGCTACCCTTACTACATCAACCCACAATGAGCAGTTCTTC

v_call: TRBV7-2
cdr3_length: 15
clone_size: once
d_call: .
j_call: TRBJ1-2
cdr3_aa: CASARVGLANYDYTF
cdr3_nt: TGTGCCAGCGCCCGTGTGGGGCTAGCTAACTATGACTACACCTTC

v_call: TRBV5-6
cdr3_length: 17
clone_size: few
d_call: TRBD2
j_call: TRBJ2-1
cdr3_aa: CASSRRLAGGLLDEQFF
cdr3_nt: TGTGCCAGCAGCAGACGACTAGCGGGGGGGCTTTTGGATGAGCAGTTCTTC

v_call: TRBV9
cdr3_length: 16
clone_size: .
d_call: .
j_call: TRBJ2-5
cdr3_aa: CASSVGAGRWQETQYF
cdr3_nt: TGTGCCAGCAGCGTAGGGGCCGGCAGGTGGCAAGAGACCCAGTACTTC

v_call: TRBV28
cdr3_length: 13
clone_size: .
d_call: .
j_call: TRBJ2-1
cdr3_aa: CASSGGLAGLQFF
cdr3_nt: TGTGCCAGCAGTGGGGGACTGGCGGGACTGCAGTTCTTC

v_call: TRBV20-1
cdr3_length: 14
clone_size: .
d_call: .
j_call: TRBJ2-1
cdr3_aa: CSARPGTSYNEQFF
cdr3_nt: TGCAGTGCTAGACCCGGGACTTCCTACAATGAGCAGTTCTTC

v_call: TRBV5-1
cdr3_length: 14
clone_size: .
d_call: TRBD1
j_call: TRBJ2-7
cdr3_aa: CASRASTGSYEQYF
cdr3_nt: TGCGCCAGCAGGGCTTCGACAGGGTCCTACGAGCAGTACTTC

v_call: TRBV20-1
cdr3_length: 15
clone_size: .
d_call: TRBD2
j_call: TRBJ2-1
cdr3_aa: CSARLAGLSYNEQFF
cdr3_nt: TGCAGTGCAAGACTAGCGGGCCTCTCCTACAATGAGCAGTTCTTC

v_call: TRBV5-1
cdr3_length: 14
clone_size: .
d_call: .
j_call: TRBJ2-3
cdr3_aa: CASSLETPRDTQYF
cdr3_nt: TGCGCCAGCAGCCTGGAGACCCCGCGGGATACGCAGTATTTT

v_call: TRBV6-6
cdr3_length: 12
clone_size: few
d_call: .
j_call: TRBJ1-4
cdr3_aa: CACRGGGEKLFF
cdr3_nt: TGTGCCTGCCGGGGGGGTGGGGAAAAACTGTTTTTT

v_call: TRBV27
cdr3_length: 14
clone_size: .
d_call: TRBD1
j_call: TRBJ2-5
cdr3_aa: CASSNDRGEETQYF
cdr3_nt: TGTGCCAGCAGTAATGACAGGGGGGAAGAGACCCAGTACTTC

v_call: TRBV7-9
cdr3_length: 15
clone_size: .
d_call: .
j_call: TRBJ2-5
cdr3_aa: CASSLAGHPQETQYF
cdr3_nt: TGTGCCAGCAGCTTAGCGGGACACCCCCAAGAGACCCAGTACTTC

v_call: TRBV6-6
cdr3_length: 12
clone_size: .
d_call: .
j_call: TRBJ2-5
cdr3_aa: CASLSYQETQYF
cdr3_nt: TGTGCCAGTTTATCGTACCAAGAGACCCAGTACTTC

v_call: TRBV7-2
cdr3_length: 15
clone_size: .
d_call: .
j_call: TRBJ1-2
cdr3_aa: CASSSSAGGLEGYTF
cdr3_nt: TGTGCCAGCAGCTCGTCGGCGGGGGGGCTGGAAGGCTACACCTTC

v_call: TRBV29-1
cdr3_length: 16
clone_size: .
d_call: .
j_call: TRBJ1-5
cdr3_aa: CSVLLGSAGADQPQHF
cdr3_nt: TGCAGCGTACTACTGGGCTCCGCGGGGGCAGATCAGCCCCAGCATTTT

v_call: TRBV6-1
cdr3_length: 18
clone_size: few
d_call: TRBD2
j_call: TRBJ2-1
cdr3_aa: CASSPSGTSGSPYNEQFF
cdr3_nt: TGTGCCAGCAGCCCCAGTGGCACTAGCGGGTCCCCCTACAATGAGCAGTTCTTC

v_call: TRBV4-2
cdr3_length: 14
clone_size: .
d_call: .
j_call: TRBJ2-1
cdr3_aa: CASSQTGGAGEQFF
cdr3_nt: TGTGCCAGCAGCCAAACGGGCGGGGCCGGCGAGCAGTTCTTC

v_call: TRBV23-1
cdr3_length: 18
clone_size: .
d_call: TRBD1
j_call: TRBJ2-1
cdr3_aa: CARSGGTGKIGSYNEQFF
cdr3_nt: TGCGCCAGGAGTGGGGGGACAGGGAAGATAGGCTCCTACAATGAGCAGTTCTTC

v_call: TRBV4-3
cdr3_length: 15
clone_size: .
d_call: .
j_call: TRBJ2-2
cdr3_aa: CASSQMTANTGELFF
cdr3_nt: TGCGCCAGCAGCCAAATGACAGCGAACACCGGGGAGCTGTTTTTT

v_call: TRBV9
cdr3_length: 19
clone_size: .
d_call: .
j_call: TRBJ2-1
cdr3_aa: CASSALVGGVGLSYNEQFF
cdr3_nt: TGTGCCAGCAGCGCTTTAGTGGGAGGAGTCGGCTTAAGTTACAATGAGCAGTTCTTC

v_call: TRBV3-1
cdr3_length: 15
clone_size: .
d_call: .
j_call: TRBJ2-7
cdr3_aa: CASSQVMGAVDEQYF
cdr3_nt: TGTGCCAGCAGCCAAGTGATGGGGGCGGTGGACGAGCAGTACTTC

v_call: TRBV15
cdr3_length: 14
clone_size: .
d_call: .
j_call: TRBJ2-5
cdr3_aa: CATTPMDYQETQYF
cdr3_nt: TGTGCCACCACCCCTATGGATTACCAAGAGACCCAGTACTTC

v_call: TRBV6-5
cdr3_length: 14
clone_size: many
d_call: .
j_call: TRBJ2-5
cdr3_aa: CASSYGRLMETQYF
cdr3_nt: TGTGCCAGCAGTTACGGACGACTTATGGAGACCCAGTACTTC

v_call: TRBV5-1
cdr3_length: 15
clone_size: .
d_call: .
j_call: TRBJ2-5
cdr3_aa: CASSLVVAGQETQYF
cdr3_nt: TGCGCCAGCAGCTTGGTGGTGGCAGGGCAAGAGACCCAGTACTTC

v_call: TRBV2
cdr3_length: 14
clone_size: .
d_call: TRBD1
j_call: TRBJ2-3
cdr3_aa: CASKRGQGGDTQYF
cdr3_nt: TGTGCCAGCAAGCGAGGACAGGGAGGAGATACGCAGTATTTT

v_call: TRBV10-3
cdr3_length: 15
clone_size: once
d_call: TRBD2
j_call: TRBJ2-3
cdr3_aa: CAISGTSPSTDTQYF
cdr3_nt: TGTGCCATCTCCGGGACTAGCCCCAGCACAGATACGCAGTATTTT

v_call: TRBV6-2/TRBV6-3
cdr3_length: 13
clone_size: few
d_call: .
j_call: TRBJ2-7
cdr3_aa: CASMGALAYEQYF
cdr3_nt: TGTGCCAGCATGGGCGCGCTGGCCTACGAGCAGTACTTC

v_call: TRBV29-1
cdr3_length: 12
clone_size: few
d_call: TRBD1
j_call: TRBJ2-7
cdr3_aa: CSMLTGAYEQYF
cdr3_nt: TGCAGTATGTTGACAGGGGCCTACGAGCAGTACTTC

v_call: TRBV7-8
cdr3_length: 17
clone_size: few
d_call: .
j_call: TRBJ2-1
cdr3_aa: CASSLYVGERSYNEQFF
cdr3_nt: TGTGCCAGCAGCTTATATGTGGGAGAGCGCTCCTACAATGAGCAGTTCTTC

v_call: TRBV20-1
cdr3_length: 16
clone_size: .
d_call: TRBD2
j_call: TRBJ2-7
cdr3_aa: CSARDQKRLALYEQYF
cdr3_nt: TGCAGTGCTAGAGATCAAAAGAGACTAGCGTTATACGAGCAGTACTTC

v_call: TRBV5-6
cdr3_length: 17
clone_size: .
d_call: TRBD1
j_call: TRBJ2-1
cdr3_aa: CASRKPGTGHFYNEQFF
cdr3_nt: TGTGCCAGCAGAAAACCCGGGACAGGGCATTTCTACAATGAGCAGTTCTTC

v_call: TRBV11-2
cdr3_length: 12
clone_size: .
d_call: .
j_call: TRBJ1-4
cdr3_aa: CASSLNHEKLFF
cdr3_nt: TGTGCCAGCAGCTTAAATCATGAAAAACTGTTTTTT

v_call: TRBV4-3
cdr3_length: 15
clone_size: many
d_call: .
j_call: TRBJ2-7
cdr3_aa: CASSQFRTTTYEQYF
cdr3_nt: TGCGCCAGCAGCCAATTCCGGACAACCACCTACGAGCAGTACTTC

v_call: TRBV29-1
cdr3_length: 11
clone_size: .
d_call: .
j_call: TRBJ1-4
cdr3_aa: CSGQIGEKLFF
cdr3_nt: TGCAGCGGGCAAATAGGGGAAAAACTGTTTTTT

v_call: TRBV5-1
cdr3_length: 17
clone_size: .
d_call: TRBD1
j_call: TRBJ2-3
cdr3_aa: CASSLASGQGAADTQYF
cdr3_nt: TGCGCCAGCAGCTTGGCGTCGGGACAGGGGGCAGCAGATACGCAGTATTTT

v_call: TRBV6-2/TRBV6-3
cdr3_length: 16
clone_size: .
d_call: TRBD2
j_call: TRBJ2-3
cdr3_aa: CASRPLQGGSGDTQYF
cdr3_nt: TGTGCCAGCAGACCCCTTCAGGGCGGGAGTGGAGATACGCAGTATTTT

v_call: TRBV5-1
cdr3_length: 15
clone_size: .
d_call: .
j_call: TRBJ2-3
cdr3_aa: CASSVVGTHTDTQYF
cdr3_nt: TGCGCCAGCAGCGTGGTCGGGACACACACAGATACGCAGTATTTT

v_call: TRBV10-3
cdr3_length: 15
clone_size: few
d_call: TRBD1
j_call: TRBJ2-7
cdr3_aa: CAIRHAGQGTYEQYF
cdr3_nt: TGTGCCATCCGTCACGCTGGACAGGGGACCTACGAGCAGTACTTC

v_call: TRBV4-3
cdr3_length: 15
clone_size: .
d_call: .
j_call: TRBJ2-1
cdr3_aa: CASSPRDLRYNEQFF
cdr3_nt: TGCGCCAGCAGCCCCAGGGACCTCAGATACAATGAGCAGTTCTTC

v_call: TRBV20-1
cdr3_length: 13
clone_size: few
d_call: .
j_call: TRBJ2-2
cdr3_aa: CSARTANTGELFF
cdr3_nt: TGCAGTGCTAGGACAGCGAACACCGGGGAGCTGTTTTTT

v_call: TRBV6-6
cdr3_length: 15
clone_size: many
d_call: TRBD1
j_call: TRBJ2-3
cdr3_aa: CASSYSPTGADTQYF
cdr3_nt: TGTGCCAGCAGTTACTCGCCGACAGGGGCAGATACGCAGTATTTT

v_call: TRBV29-1
cdr3_length: 15
clone_size: .
d_call: .
j_call: TRBJ1-2
cdr3_aa: CSVRGGGKTNYGYTF
cdr3_nt: TGCAGCGTTCGTGGTGGGGGCAAGACTAACTATGGCTACACCTTC

v_call: TRBV12-3/TRBV12-4
cdr3_length: 14
clone_size: once
d_call: .
j_call: TRBJ1-2
cdr3_aa: CASRDGPASYGYTF
cdr3_nt: TGTGCCAGCAGGGACGGCCCCGCCTCGTATGGCTACACCTTC

v_call: TRBV12-3/TRBV12-4
cdr3_length: 16
clone_size: few
d_call: TRBD2
j_call: TRBJ2-3
cdr3_aa: CASSFTRGGPTDTQYF
cdr3_nt: TGTGCCAGCAGTTTTACTCGCGGGGGGCCCACAGATACGCAGTATTTT

v_call: TRBV20-1
cdr3_length: 15
clone_size: .
d_call: .
j_call: TRBJ2-7
cdr3_aa: CSARDPGRGGYEQYF
cdr3_nt: TGCAGTGCTAGAGATCCGGGCAGGGGGGGTTACGAGCAGTACTTC

v_call: TRBV20-1
cdr3_length: 13
clone_size: .
d_call: .
j_call: TRBJ2-3
cdr3_aa: CSAGTGTTDTQYF
cdr3_nt: TGCAGTGCTGGGACGGGGACCACAGATACGCAGTATTTT

v_call: TRBV15
cdr3_length: 14
clone_size: .
d_call: .
j_call: TRBJ2-7
cdr3_aa: CATSKEDFTYEQYF
cdr3_nt: TGTGCCACCAGCAAGGAAGACTTCACCTACGAGCAGTACTTC

v_call: TRBV7-2
cdr3_length: 16
clone_size: few
d_call: TRBD2
j_call: TRBJ2-7
cdr3_aa: CASSRGGQMGTYEQYF
cdr3_nt: TGTGCCAGCAGCCGGGGGGGCCAGATGGGAACCTACGAGCAGTACTTC

v_call: TRBV5-1
cdr3_length: 16
clone_size: few
d_call: TRBD2
j_call: TRBJ2-5
cdr3_aa: CASSLGSRGGQETQYF
cdr3_nt: TGCGCCAGCAGCTTGGGCTCTCGGGGGGGGCAAGAGACCCAGTACTTC

v_call: TRBV6-4
cdr3_length: 16
clone_size: .
d_call: TRBD2
j_call: TRBJ2-3
cdr3_aa: CASSPRSAGNTDTQYF
cdr3_nt: TGTGCCAGCAGCCCTCGATCAGCGGGGAACACAGATACGCAGTATTTT

v_call: TRBV12-3/TRBV12-4
cdr3_length: 18
clone_size: .
d_call: TRBD2
j_call: TRBJ2-7
cdr3_aa: CASILFASGRIGYNEQYF
cdr3_nt: TGTGCCAGCATCCTCTTTGCTAGCGGGAGAATTGGCTACAATGAGCAGTACTTC